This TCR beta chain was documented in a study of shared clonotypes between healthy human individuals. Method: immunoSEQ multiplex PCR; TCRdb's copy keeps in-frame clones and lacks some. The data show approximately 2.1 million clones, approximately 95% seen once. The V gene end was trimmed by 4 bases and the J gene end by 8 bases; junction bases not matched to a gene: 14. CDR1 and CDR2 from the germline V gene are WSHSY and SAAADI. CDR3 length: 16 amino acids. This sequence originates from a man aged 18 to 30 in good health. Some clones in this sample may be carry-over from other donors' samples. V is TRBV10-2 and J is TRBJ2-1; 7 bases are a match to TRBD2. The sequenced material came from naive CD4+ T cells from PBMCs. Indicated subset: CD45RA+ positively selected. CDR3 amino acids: CASSGSWVAGFDEQFF. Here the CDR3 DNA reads TGCGCCAGCAGTGGAAGTTGGGTAGCGGGTTTTGATGAGCAGTTCTTC.